These T cell receptor beta chains were read from a single sample in a study of T cells expressing NK-cell markers. TCRdb reworked the 5' RACE reads into one entry per CDR3 protein, no DNA. Its table lists 500,000 to 600,000 distinct CDR3 sequences. Sample: blood T cells: a sorted CD56 or NKG2C T cell subset, CD4+ or CD8+ T cells, or bulk PBMC T cells (not recorded which). The source of these receptors is a man between 18 and 35 years old in good health. The CDR3 runs from the conserved cysteine through the conserved F or W.

J gene	V gene	CDR3 length	CDR3 protein
TRBJ1-3	TRBV9	17	CASSASLASHSGNTIYF
TRBJ2-5	TRBV12-3/TRBV12-4	15	CASSWGDRGQETQYF
TRBJ1-2	TRBV5-1	13	CASSLGQGDGYTF
TRBJ1-2	TRBV7-9	14	CASSLALPPYGYTF
TRBJ2-1	TRBV20-1	14	CSAKSGTSGRVGFF
TRBJ2-1	TRBV2	14	CASSEGVRIGEQFF
TRBJ2-4	TRBV20-1	15	CSASRREGAQNIQYF
TRBJ2-7	TRBV30	13	CACERTGGGEQYF
TRBJ2-1	TRBV12-3/TRBV12-4	17	CASSSGAGGIAYNEQFF
TRBJ2-3	TRBV7-2	14	CASSQGTSGSRQYF
TRBJ2-7	TRBV28	15	CASSDSGRPSYEQYF
TRBJ2-1	TRBV20-1	12	CSAPRRYNEQFF
TRBJ2-1	TRBV7-2	14	CASSQGLAEHEQFF
TRBJ2-3	TRBV7-9	15	CASSPNREPGDTQYF
TRBJ2-3	TRBV27	15	CASRPTGSRTDTQYF
TRBJ2-1	TRBV6-1	17	CASSDGIGTGGGNEQFF
TRBJ1-5	TRBV4-3	16	CASSQDAAGEGQPQHF
TRBJ2-1	TRBV19	13	CASSRGGHNEQFF
TRBJ2-2	TRBV5-1	13	CASSLTEDRELFF
TRBJ1-1	TRBV12-3/TRBV12-4	14	CASGGQTLNTEAFF
TRBJ2-1	TRBV15	15	CATSTRGRGRGEQFF
TRBJ2-1	TRBV4-2	17	CASSQDQGTGGGNEQFF
TRBJ1-6	TRBV6-1	18	CASRNRGEGIGYNSPLHF
TRBJ2-3	TRBV6-1	18	CASSEEVLGGLSTDTQYF
TRBJ2-5	TRBV5-5	16	CASSSPSREGGETQYF
TRBJ1-5	TRBV6-1	15	CASIETNLGGQPQHF
TRBJ2-3	TRBV7-2	16	CASSLKAGVGTDTQYF
TRBJ1-2	TRBV11-2	13	CASSSLGDYGYTF
TRBJ1-1	TRBV20-1	13	CSARAASGTEAFF
TRBJ2-3	TRBV4-3	16	CASSQGAGAGTDTQYF
TRBJ2-5	TRBV13	14	CASRRTGGQETQYF
TRBJ1-6	TRBV12-3/TRBV12-4	13	CASTTEGDSPLHF
TRBJ2-5	TRBV5-1	14	CASSPLGTEETQYF
TRBJ2-3	TRBV30	13	CAWTLRGVDTQYF
TRBJ1-3	TRBV12-3/TRBV12-4	15	CASSLTATSGNTIYF
TRBJ2-1	TRBV6-5	12	CASGGRVDEQFF
TRBJ1-2	TRBV20-1	12	CSARQPGGGYTF
TRBJ2-5	TRBV7-8	16	CASSRVQGGYQETQYF
TRBJ2-1	TRBV6-2/TRBV6-3	14	CASRPRVELNEQFF